The present T cell receptor beta chain was sequenced within a study of cytomegalovirus exposure and HLA in healthy donors. General observations from the study: Researchers counted around 170 TCR beta chains as cytomegalovirus-associated. CMV antigen specificity was confirmed in vitro for three CMV-associated chains. The tendency of first-cohort TCR clusters to co-occur in the 120 or so validation repertoires was the finding of a later analysis.

Profiled with immunoSEQ multiplex PCR; TCRdb holds only in-frame clones, not every one. Seen here are some 76,000 clones, 85% to 95% observed once, and the top ten hold over 0.8%. For this clone: Its matching antigen is unknown.

The clonotype was recovered from a woman younger than 35 in good health and CMV-seronegative. The sequencing sample was made of PBMCs.

The CDR3 protein is CASGLVPHRDKEYEQYF. CDR3 nucleotides: TGTGCTAGTGGTTTGGTTCCCCATCGGGACAAAGAATACGAGCAGTACTTC. This chain joins TRBV12-5 and TRBJ2-7; D perhaps matches TRBD1 (6 bases). With 0 bases removed from V and 4 bases from J, the gap between germline ends came to 19 bases. From germline, CDR1 is LGHNT and CDR2 FRNRAP. This CDR3 spans 17 amino acids.